This T cell receptor beta chain was retrieved from a study of beta chain features in type 1 diabetes. Study results and caveats: TCRB CDR3s were moderately but significantly shorter in Type 1 diabetes patients in all four CD4+ subsets. At VDJ recombination sites, type 1 diabetes patients had fewer insertions and more deleted nucleotides.

This CDR3 is built from 14 residues. Looked up from germline, CDR1 is MNHEY and CDR2 is SMNVEV (reference sequence). V was clipped by 0 bases and J by 5 bases, with 8 bases between them. A note on this clone: Its antigen is as yet unknown.

The sequenced template was cDNA made from the entire isolated RNA. Clones were read by immunoSEQ multiplex PCR, and TCRdb kept only the in-frame ones, dropping some. The sample has about 340,000 clones, roughly 9% seen once; the top ten hold 0.9% to 1.1%. This receptor was obtained from a man aged 30 to 45 with type 1 diabetes. The chain joins TRBV27 to TRBJ2-1, with D perhaps matching TRBD2 (6 bases). The sequenced material came from central memory CD4+ T cells from blood. The CDR3 DNA reads as TGTGCCAGCAGTTTATCGCGGGGAAACAATGAGCAGTTCTTC. Translating gives CASSLSRGNNEQFF.